This is a list of T cell receptor beta chains from one sample in a study of blood T cell repertoires in COVID-19. Profiling relied on immunoSEQ multiplex PCR, and the TCRdb table lists in-frame clones only, not all of them. The profile shows about 190,000 clones, 65% to 80% of them singletons. The sequenced material came from peripheral blood. These receptors came from a woman in her forties or fifties with acute or convalescent COVID-19. Each CDR3 is given with its conserved first and last residue. The order of the fields is D gene, V gene, J gene, clone size, CDR3 protein, CDR3 DNA. A D gene is named only where the DNA matches it firmly. The size of a clone is reported for some rows only, either as once, few or many, or as a class for expanded clones.

d_gene: -; v_gene: TRBV29-1; j_gene: TRBJ1-1; abundance: -; CDR3aa: CSVRIGGLGTEAFF; CDR3nt: TGCAGCGTTAGGATTGGGGGCTTAGGGACTGAAGCTTTCTTT
d_gene: -; v_gene: TRBV19; j_gene: TRBJ1-1; abundance: -; CDR3aa: CASRPLPTLPPMNTEAFF; CDR3nt: TGTGCCAGTAGACCGCTTCCGACTCTCCCCCCCATGAACACTGAAGCTTTCTTT
d_gene: -; v_gene: TRBV19; j_gene: TRBJ2-4; abundance: once; CDR3aa: CASTRGLVVRIQYF; CDR3nt: TGTGCCAGTACCCGAGGGTTAGTGGTTCGCATTCAGTACTTC
d_gene: TRBD1; v_gene: TRBV7-2; j_gene: TRBJ1-6; abundance: -; CDR3aa: CASSPQGLYSPLHF; CDR3nt: TGTGCCAGCAGCCCACAGGGGTTGTATTCACCCCTCCACTTT
d_gene: -; v_gene: TRBV11-2; j_gene: TRBJ2-7; abundance: -; CDR3aa: CASSLESGYEQYF; CDR3nt: TGTGCCAGCAGCTTAGAGAGCGGCTACGAGCAGTACTTC
d_gene: -; v_gene: TRBV5-1; j_gene: TRBJ1-1; abundance: -; CDR3aa: CASSLERGEAFF; CDR3nt: TGCGCCAGCAGCTTGGAACGAGGTGAAGCTTTCTTT
d_gene: TRBD2; v_gene: TRBV3-1/TRBV3-2; j_gene: TRBJ2-7; abundance: -; CDR3aa: CASSPGLAGGGHEQYF; CDR3nt: TGTGCCAGCAGCCCGGGACTAGCGGGGGGTGGTCACGAGCAGTACTTC
d_gene: TRBD2; v_gene: TRBV9; j_gene: TRBJ2-3; abundance: -; CDR3aa: CASSALAGYTSTDTQYF; CDR3nt: TGTGCCAGCAGCGCACTAGCGGGCTACACTAGCACAGATACGCAGTATTTT
d_gene: TRBD1; v_gene: TRBV10-1; j_gene: TRBJ1-2; abundance: -; CDR3aa: CASSESRAGGIEGYTF; CDR3nt: TGCGCCAGCAGTGAGTCAAGGGCAGGGGGCATAGAAGGCTACACCTTC
d_gene: -; v_gene: TRBV7-2; j_gene: TRBJ2-6; abundance: -; CDR3aa: CASSANINSGANVLTF; CDR3nt: TGTGCCAGCAGCGCCAACATCAACTCTGGGGCCAACGTCCTGACTTTC
d_gene: TRBD1; v_gene: TRBV28; j_gene: TRBJ1-1; abundance: -; CDR3aa: CASSPAGTGRTTEAFF; CDR3nt: TGTGCCAGCAGCCCCGCCGGGACAGGGCGGACCACTGAAGCTTTCTTT
d_gene: -; v_gene: TRBV24-1; j_gene: TRBJ1-5; abundance: once; CDR3aa: CATTRVGNQPQHF; CDR3nt: TGTGCCACCACCAGGGTTGGCAATCAGCCCCAGCATTTT
d_gene: -; v_gene: TRBV14; j_gene: TRBJ1-1; abundance: -; CDR3aa: CASSQDDTTEAFF; CDR3nt: TGTGCCAGCAGCCAAGATGACACCACTGAAGCTTTCTTT
d_gene: TRBD1; v_gene: TRBV30; j_gene: TRBJ2-7; abundance: -; CDR3aa: CAWSGTGFRDEQYF; CDR3nt: TGTGCCTGGAGTGGGACAGGGTTTCGCGACGAGCAGTACTTC
d_gene: -; v_gene: TRBV5-8; j_gene: TRBJ1-6; abundance: -; CDR3aa: CASSSHGGSYNSPLHF; CDR3nt: TGTGCCAGCAGCTCGCACGGGGGATCCTATAATTCACCCCTCCACTTT
d_gene: TRBD2; v_gene: TRBV28; j_gene: TRBJ2-4; abundance: -; CDR3aa: CASSVLAGGTSIQYF; CDR3nt: TGTGCCAGCAGCGTCCTAGCGGGAGGAACTAGCATTCAGTACTTC
d_gene: TRBD1; v_gene: TRBV11-3; j_gene: TRBJ2-7; abundance: -; CDR3aa: CASSSSRGAGTGGHEQYF; CDR3nt: TGTGCCAGCAGCTCGAGTAGGGGGGCCGGGACAGGGGGCCACGAGCAGTACTTC
d_gene: -; v_gene: TRBV30; j_gene: TRBJ2-7; abundance: -; CDR3aa: CAWRPRDTPYEQYF; CDR3nt: TGTGCCTGGAGGCCCAGGGACACCCCCTACGAGCAGTACTTC
d_gene: TRBD2; v_gene: TRBV27; j_gene: TRBJ2-1; abundance: -; CDR3aa: CASSLATGTSGNNEQFF; CDR3nt: TGTGCCAGCAGTCTGGCTACCGGGACTAGCGGCAACAATGAGCAGTTCTTC
d_gene: -; v_gene: TRBV19; j_gene: TRBJ2-7; abundance: -; CDR3aa: CASSDSPYEQYF; CDR3nt: TGTGCCAGTAGTGACAGCCCCTACGAGCAGTACTTC
d_gene: -; v_gene: TRBV5-1; j_gene: TRBJ2-1; abundance: -; CDR3aa: CASPPLRAHEQFF; CDR3nt: TGCGCCAGCCCTCCCCTGAGGGCCCATGAGCAGTTCTTC
d_gene: TRBD1; v_gene: TRBV19; j_gene: TRBJ1-2; abundance: -; CDR3aa: CASSLGTGSGYTF; CDR3nt: TGTGCCAGTAGTCTAGGGACAGGGAGCGGCTACACCTTC
d_gene: -; v_gene: TRBV5-1; j_gene: TRBJ1-2; abundance: -; CDR3aa: CASSLAVQGYGYTF; CDR3nt: TGCGCCAGCAGCTTGGCCGTACAGGGCTATGGCTACACCTTC
d_gene: -; v_gene: TRBV15; j_gene: TRBJ1-1; abundance: -; CDR3aa: CATSPGLNTEAFF; CDR3nt: TGTGCCACCAGCCCAGGGTTGAACACTGAAGCTTTCTTT
d_gene: -; v_gene: TRBV7-2; j_gene: TRBJ1-5; abundance: -; CDR3aa: CASSRGLGQPQHF; CDR3nt: TGTGCCAGCAGCCGCGGGCTCGGGCAGCCCCAGCATTTT
d_gene: TRBD1; v_gene: TRBV2; j_gene: TRBJ2-1; abundance: once; CDR3aa: CATHRGSREQFF; CDR3nt: TGTGCCACCCACAGGGGAAGTCGGGAGCAGTTCTTC
d_gene: -; v_gene: TRBV5-1; j_gene: TRBJ2-6; abundance: -; CDR3aa: CASKGRGSGANVLTF; CDR3nt: TGCGCCAGCAAGGGCAGGGGCTCTGGGGCCAACGTCCTGACTTTC
d_gene: TRBD2; v_gene: TRBV3-1/TRBV3-2; j_gene: TRBJ2-7; abundance: -; CDR3aa: CASSHPLGGGVGSYDEQYF; CDR3nt: TGTGCCAGCAGCCACCCCCTGGGCGGGGGGGTGGGGAGTTACGACGAGCAGTACTTC
d_gene: TRBD1; v_gene: TRBV5-4; j_gene: TRBJ2-5; abundance: -; CDR3aa: CASSLLGGQGKETQYF; CDR3nt: TGTGCCAGCAGCCTATTAGGGGGACAGGGGAAAGAGACCCAGTACTTC
d_gene: TRBD1; v_gene: TRBV12-5; j_gene: TRBJ1-1; abundance: -; CDR3aa: CASGLVWGTGPPGTEAFF; CDR3nt: TGTGCTAGTGGTTTGGTATGGGGGACAGGTCCCCCGGGAACTGAAGCTTTCTTT
d_gene: -; v_gene: TRBV19; j_gene: TRBJ1-4; abundance: -; CDR3aa: CASSLRGREKLFF; CDR3nt: TGTGCCAGTAGTCTCAGGGGACGTGAAAAACTGTTTTTT
d_gene: -; v_gene: TRBV7-2; j_gene: TRBJ1-2; abundance: -; CDR3aa: CASSLGRGRTYGYTF; CDR3nt: TGTGCCAGCAGCTTAGGGAGGGGCCGCACGTATGGCTACACCTTC
d_gene: TRBD1; v_gene: TRBV3-1/TRBV3-2; j_gene: TRBJ2-4; abundance: -; CDR3aa: CASSPTGVNIQYF; CDR3nt: TGTGCCAGCAGCCCTACAGGGGTGAACATTCAGTACTTC
d_gene: TRBD1; v_gene: TRBV19; j_gene: TRBJ2-3; abundance: medium-sized; CDR3aa: CASSIDRGTDTQYF; CDR3nt: TGTGCCAGTAGTATAGACAGGGGGACAGATACGCAGTATTTT
d_gene: -; v_gene: TRBV7-6; j_gene: TRBJ2-5; abundance: -; CDR3aa: CASSSTAAGTQYF; CDR3nt: TGTGCCAGCAGCTCGACGGCCGCGGGGACCCAGTACTTC
d_gene: TRBD2; v_gene: TRBV30; j_gene: TRBJ2-3; abundance: -; CDR3aa: CAWSGSSGGRTDTQYF; CDR3nt: TGTGCCTGGAGTGGCTCTAGCGGGGGGCGCACAGATACGCAGTATTTT
d_gene: -; v_gene: TRBV7-9; j_gene: TRBJ2-7; abundance: -; CDR3aa: CASSLRGRDWSYEQYF; CDR3nt: TGTGCCAGCAGCTTAAGGGGAAGGGACTGGTCTTACGAGCAGTACTTC
d_gene: TRBD2; v_gene: TRBV27; j_gene: TRBJ2-7; abundance: -; CDR3aa: CASSFSGPTYEQYF; CDR3nt: TGTGCCAGCAGTTTTAGCGGGCCAACCTACGAGCAGTACTTC
d_gene: TRBD1; v_gene: TRBV9; j_gene: TRBJ2-7; abundance: -; CDR3aa: CASSLGPGQGYEQYF; CDR3nt: TGTGCCAGCAGCTTGGGGCCGGGACAGGGTTACGAGCAGTACTTC
d_gene: -; v_gene: TRBV27; j_gene: TRBJ2-7; abundance: -; CDR3aa: CASSRESRRVEQYF; CDR3nt: TGTGCCAGCAGCCGAGAAAGCAGGCGGGTCGAGCAGTACTTC
d_gene: TRBD1; v_gene: TRBV7-8; j_gene: TRBJ1-5; abundance: -; CDR3aa: CASSLARASGTGALYGNQPQHF; CDR3nt: TGTGCCAGCAGCTTAGCACGGGCCTCGGGGACAGGGGCCCTGTATGGCAATCAGCCCCAGCATTTT
d_gene: -; v_gene: TRBV18; j_gene: TRBJ1-1; abundance: -; CDR3aa: CASSPASEAFF; CDR3nt: TGTGCCAGCTCACCGGCCAGTGAAGCTTTCTTT
d_gene: TRBD2; v_gene: TRBV3-1/TRBV3-2; j_gene: TRBJ2-7; abundance: few; CDR3aa: CASSQGTSLDEQYF; CDR3nt: TGTGCCAGCAGCCAAGGGACTAGCTTAGACGAGCAGTACTTC
d_gene: -; v_gene: TRBV19; j_gene: TRBJ2-7; abundance: -; CDR3aa: CASSTYASSYEQYF; CDR3nt: TGTGCCAGTAGCACATACGCCTCATCCTACGAGCAGTACTTC
d_gene: -; v_gene: TRBV19; j_gene: TRBJ2-7; abundance: once; CDR3aa: CASSIGQPAYEQYF; CDR3nt: TGTGCCAGTAGTATTGGGCAGCCTGCCTACGAGCAGTACTTC
d_gene: TRBD2; v_gene: TRBV6-6; j_gene: TRBJ2-3; abundance: -; CDR3aa: CASSRPAGEKGDTQYF; CDR3nt: TGTGCCAGCAGCCGCCCAGCGGGAGAAAAGGGAGATACGCAGTATTTT
d_gene: -; v_gene: TRBV29-1; j_gene: TRBJ2-7; abundance: -; CDR3aa: CSVEGGPSYEQYF; CDR3nt: TGCAGCGTTGAAGGGGGGCCCTCCTACGAGCAGTACTTC
d_gene: -; v_gene: TRBV5-8; j_gene: TRBJ1-2; abundance: -; CDR3aa: CASSLGPGKYGYTF; CDR3nt: TGTGCCAGCAGCTTGGGTCCGGGAAAGTATGGCTACACCTTC
d_gene: TRBD2; v_gene: TRBV19; j_gene: TRBJ2-1; abundance: -; CDR3aa: CASSSRGGRDEQFF; CDR3nt: TGTGCCAGTAGTAGCCGGGGGGGGCGGGATGAGCAGTTCTTC